This TCR beta chain was recorded in a study of spatial heterogeneity in lung cancer. On the study more broadly: TCR transcript counts in tumor regions correlated strongly with a T cell module score from matched bulk RNA-seq.

This clonotype was found many times. The antigen is undetermined. Time point defined: sample taken at primary tumor resection. Unsorted whole RNA of tumor, nontumor lung or frozen PBMC was sequenced. V was pared by 2 bases and J by 5 bases, with 2 bases between. CDR3 length equals 11 residues. Germline CDR1 reads SEHNR; CDR2 reads FQNEAQ (reference sequence). TCRdb itself ran the 5' RACE reads through MiXCR, one entry per CDR3 protein. The sample has about 15,000 distinct CDR3 sequences; around 7.8% are singletons. Regarding the study as a whole: Tumor T cells had an estimated coverage that came to approximately 6.3% for alpha chains and 11% to 15% for beta chains. Expanded alpha and beta TCR counts within tumors tracked tumor mutation counts.

The specimen comprised lung tumor tissue, sampled at surgery. The chain uses TRBV7-9 and TRBJ2-3; no reliable D call. This sequence originates from a male donor with early-stage non-small cell lung cancer. The CDR3 DNA is TGTGCCAGCAGCTTACGAGATACGCAGTATTTT. Residues: CASSLRDTQYF.